This entry is about one TCR beta chain. The antigen is unknown. This record comes from a study of PD-L1 blockade in urothelial cancer. The method was immunoSEQ multiplex PCR; TCRdb's version includes in-frame clones alone and lacks a portion of them. The sample contains under 95,000 clones, 70% to 90% of which appear only once. Time point in this sample: pretreatment peripheral blood. Notes on the study in general: Sub-median blood TCR clonality before treatment predicted longer survival.

This sequence was found in a man aged 55 to 70 with urothelial cancer. The input for sequencing was PBMCs, taken around atezolizumab (anti-PD-L1) treatment.

DNA for the CDR3: TGTGCCAGCTCACAGGGACAGGCCTCTGGGGCCAACGTCCTGACTTTC. Encoded protein: CASSQGQASGANVLTF. The J gene is TRBJ2-6, the V gene TRBV18, with 8 bases fitting TRBD1. Looked up from germline, CDR1 is KGHSH and CDR2 is LQKENI. The CDR3 has 16 amino acids. Trimming removed 4 bases from V and 0 bases from J; junction bases left unmatched: 2.